These 22 T cell receptor beta chains originate from one sample sequenced in a study of CD8 T cells in Susac syndrome. Roughly 0.45 to 1 ug RNA was reverse transcribed with random hexamers. TCRdb re-derived calls from the immunoSEQ multiplex PCR reads in MiXCR, one entry per CDR3 protein. The table includes 100,000 to 150,000 distinct CDR3 sequences, 85% to 95% detected once. The source material was CD8+ T cells from PBMCs. Source of these receptors: a human donor with multiple sclerosis.

The chain employs TRBV4-2 and TRBJ1-5; TRBD1 matches 8 bases. Germline V gene lookup returns CDR1 LGHNA and CDR2 YNFKEQ. V lost 4 bases, J lost 3 bases, and 8 bases stayed unmatched. The CDR3 contains 16 residues. CDR3 in DNA: TGTGCCAGCAGCCTATCGACAGGGGCGTACAATCAGCCCCAGCATTTT. The encoded protein is CASSLSTGAYNQPQHF.

V gene TRBV5-4 combines with J gene TRBJ1-2; TRBD1 aligns across 8 bases. Germline V gives CDR1 SGHNT, CDR2 YYREEE (reference sequence). J lost 8 bases, V lost 4 bases, and 10 bases had no gene match. The CDR3 spans 14 residues. CDR3 sequence: CASSEDRAPHGYTF. The CDR3 DNA reads as TGTGCCAGCAGCGAGGACAGGGCCCCTCACGGCTACACCTTC.

The chain employs TRBV20-1 and TRBJ2-7, with 9 bases lining up with TRBD2. The V gene's germline CDR1 is DFQATT and CDR2 SNEGSKA (reference sequence). Germline trimming cut 6 bases from V and 3 bases from J; bases unmatched to any gene: 21. The CDR3 sequence is 18 residues long. The CDR3 reads CSALRGSGGQNPLYEQYF. As DNA, the CDR3 is TGCAGTGCCCTTCGGGGTAGCGGGGGCCAGAACCCTCTCTACGAGCAGTACTTC.

The chain has TRBV9 and TRBJ1-1; D perhaps matches TRBD1 (5 bases). This CDR3 has 12 residues. Trimming stripped 7 bases from V and 1 base from J, with 8 bases between. Germline CDR1 SGDLS, CDR2 YYNGEE. For the CDR3, the DNA is TGTGCCAGCGGGGCGACGAACACTGAAGCTTTCTTT. It specifies CASGATNTEAFF.

The V gene is TRBV27, the J gene TRBJ2-3, with TRBD2 identical over 8 bases. CDR3 length equals 16 residues. CDR1 and CDR2 from the germline V gene are MNHEY and SMNVEV (reference sequence). The V segment lost 3 bases and the J segment 1 base; nucleotides outside the gene matches: 6. CDR3 DNA sequence: TGTGCCAGCAGTTTTGGAGCGGGAGCCCGCACAGATACGCAGTATTTT. It is translated as CASSFGAGARTDTQYF.

The chain has TRBV6-1 and TRBJ2-5, with TRBD2 as a possible D gene (6 bases). This CDR3 is built from 15 residues. Trimming left V 3 bases short and J 6 bases short, with 17 bases between. CDR1 is MNHNS, CDR2 SASEGT, per germline. The CDR3 spells CASSDFGSRIKTQYF. CDR3 DNA sequence: TGTGCCAGCAGTGATTTCGGGAGTAGGATAAAGACCCAGTACTTC.

This clonotype was seen once. This chain joins TRBV19 and TRBJ1-1, with D perhaps matching TRBD1 (6 bases). Germline V gene lookup returns CDR1 LNHDA and CDR2 SQIVND (reference sequence). V lost 6 bases and J 3 bases, leaving 11 bases between the germline ends. The CDR3 has 13 residues. The chain's CDR3 is CASSQQGHTEAFF. CDR3 in DNA: TGTGCCAGTAGCCAACAGGGCCACACTGAAGCTTTCTTT. Complete variable domain (other parts from reference TRBV19 and TRBJ1-1): DGGITQSPKYLFRKEGQNVTLSCEQNLNHDAMYWYRQDPGQGLRLIYYSQIVNDFQKGDIAEGYSVSREKKESFPLTVTSAQKNPTAFYLCASSQQGHTEAFFGQGTRLTVV.

The CDR3 nucleotides are TGTGCCAGCCGGGGAAACTATGGCTACACCTTC. Translation: CASRGNYGYTF. This chain uses TRBV2 with TRBJ1-2; D is unclear. This CDR3 comprises 11 residues. Deletions cut 8 bases from V and 2 bases from J, with 6 bases between. Germline assignment: CDR1 SNHLY and CDR2 FYNNEI.

The chain links TRBV28 to TRBJ1-5; no clear D gene. The CDR3 is 15 amino acids. CDR1 is MDHEN, CDR2 SYDVKM, per germline. Trimming removed 4 bases from V and 1 base from J, with 11 bases in between. The CDR3 sequence is CASSWWRLSNQPQHF. The CDR3 nucleotides read TGTGCCAGCAGTTGGTGGCGCCTCAGCAATCAGCCCCAGCATTTT. The complete variable domain, with remaining parts taken from reference TRBV28 and TRBJ1-5, reads DVKVTQSSRYLVKRTGEKVFLECVQDMDHENMFWYRQDPGLGLRLIYFSYDVKMKEKGDIPEGYSVSREKKERFSLILESASTNQTSMYLCASSWWRLSNQPQHFGDGTRLSIL.

The rearrangement uses TRBV9 and TRBJ2-7; no definite D call. The ends were cut back, 3 bases at V and 0 bases at J, with 10 bases in the middle. The germline V gene encodes CDR1 SGDLS and CDR2 YYNGEE. This CDR3 has 14 amino acids. The DNA of the CDR3 is TGTGCCAGCAGCGCCGACTCAAGCTCCTACGAGCAGTACTTC. Residues: CASSADSSSYEQYF. The variable domain in full, completed from reference TRBV9 and TRBJ2-7, reads DSGVTQTPKHLITATGQRVTLRCSPRSGDLSVYWYQQSLDQGLQFLIQYYNGEERAKGNILERFSAQQFPDLHSELNLSSLELGDSALYFCASSADSSSYEQYFGPGTRLTVT.

The chain joins TRBV5-6 to TRBJ2-1, with a possible D match to TRBD1 (6 bases). The ends were cut back, 4 bases at V and 5 bases at J, with 7 bases in the middle. CDR1 and CDR2 from the germline V gene are SGHDT and YYEEEE. This CDR3 contains 12 residues. CDR3: CASSRQDNEQFF. The DNA for the CDR3 is TGTGCCAGCAGCCGACAGGACAATGAGCAGTTCTTC. The entire variable domain, with the rest obtained from reference TRBV5-6 and TRBJ2-1, is as follows: DAGVTQSPTHLIKTRGQQVTLRCSPKSGHDTVSWYQQALGQGPQFIFQYYEEEERQRGNFPDRFSGHQFPNYSSELNVNALLLGDSALYLCASSRQDNEQFFGPGTRLTVL.

V usage is TRBV13 and J usage is TRBJ2-1; no definite D call. V lost 0 bases to trimming and J lost 0 bases, with 6 bases between them. The CDR3 length is 15 residues. CDR1 and CDR2 (germline): PRHDT, FYEKMQ (reference sequence). The CDR3 nucleotides read TGTGCCAGCAGCTTAGGATCTAGCTCCTACAATGAGCAGTTCTTC. It codes for CASSLGSSSYNEQFF. Full variable domain (outside the CDR3, taken from reference TRBV13 and TRBJ2-1): AAGVIQSPRHLIKEKRETATLKCYPIPRHDTVYWYQQGPGQDPQFLISFYEKMQSDKGSIPDRFSAQQFSDYHSELNMSSLELGDSALYFCASSLGSSSYNEQFFGPGTRLTVL.

This clonotype was recorded once. The rearrangement links TRBV3-1 to TRBJ2-5; 11 bases map to TRBD2. There are 15 residues in the CDR3. Trimming took 4 bases from V and 4 from J; bases not matched to a gene: 5. Germline V lookup: CDR1 LGHDT, CDR2 YNNKEL (reference sequence). CDR3 DNA sequence: TGTGCCAGCAGCCCCGGGACTAGCGGCAGAGAGACCCAGTACTTC. This sequence encodes CASSPGTSGRETQYF.

The V call is TRBV6-1, the J call TRBJ2-7; possible D gene TRBD2, 6 bases. Germline V gene sequence: CDR1 MNHNS, CDR2 SASEGT. Trimming took 2 bases from V and 4 from J, leaving 15 bases between them. This CDR3 is built from 15 residues. CDR3 residues: CASSERRGNRYEQYF. Written as DNA, the CDR3 is TGTGCCAGCAGTGAACGCCGGGGGAATCGGTACGAGCAGTACTTC.

The V and J genes are TRBV13 and TRBJ1-2; D gene uncertain. Germline assignment: CDR1 PRHDT and CDR2 FYEKMQ (reference sequence). V was shortened by 6 bases and J by 8 bases, with 16 bases between the two germline ends. This CDR3 is built from 13 residues. The CDR3 is CASSHGRYHGYTF. The CDR3 DNA sequence: TGTGCCAGCAGTCACGGACGATATCACGGCTACACCTTC.

The chain uses TRBV4-1 and TRBJ2-7; TRBD1 agrees at 7 bases. Trimming cost V 4 bases and J 1 base; bases outside gene matches: 4. The CDR3 consists of 14 residues. Germline-derived CDR1 and CDR2 are MGHRA and YSYEKL. The CDR3 here is CASSPRDSSYEQYF. DNA of the CDR3: TGCGCCAGCAGCCCCCGGGACAGTTCCTACGAGCAGTACTTC.

V usage is TRBV12-3 or TRBV12-4 and J usage is TRBJ2-3; D is perhaps TRBD2 (5 bases). Trimming removed 8 bases from V and 5 bases from J, with 14 bases in between. The CDR3 runs to 13 residues. The CDR3 reads CASLGAPGDTQYF. The CDR3 nucleotides are TGTGCCAGCCTGGGAGCGCCGGGAGATACGCAGTATTTT.

CDR3 region: CASSQRPGQNTGELFF. As DNA, the CDR3 is TGTGCCAGCAGCCAACGACCCGGACAGAACACCGGGGAGCTGTTTTTT. The V gene is TRBV7-9, the J gene TRBJ2-2, with D tentatively TRBD1 (5 bases). V gave up 5 bases and J gave up 1 base, with 14 bases separating them. The germline V gene encodes CDR1 SEHNR and CDR2 FQNEAQ (reference sequence). This CDR3 region has 16 residues.

The table lists this clonotype with a few counts. This rearrangement joins TRBV30 to TRBJ2-7, with 7 bases matching TRBD2. V dropped 2 bases and J dropped 3; count of bases not matched to a gene: 4. The CDR3 sequence is 13 residues long. Germline CDR1 reads GTSNPN; CDR2 reads SVGIG (reference sequence). The CDR3 sequence: CAWSFSGGYEQYF. DNA for the CDR3: TGTGCCTGGAGTTTTTCGGGGGGCTACGAGCAGTACTTC.

The V gene is TRBV5-1, the J gene TRBJ2-2; D is unresolved. The germline CDR1 and CDR2 sequences are SGHRS and YFSETQ. V lost 0 bases and J 5 bases, leaving 14 bases between the germline ends. CDR3 length equals 16 residues. CDR3 sequence (DNA): TGCGCCAGCAGCTTGGCCGACCATTCGAGAACCGGGGAGCTGTTTTTT. Protein: CASSLADHSRTGELFF.

The V call is TRBV9, the J call TRBJ1-2; D gene unclear. Germline loops: CDR1 SGDLS, CDR2 YYNGEE. Trimming cost V 0 bases and J 2 bases, with 11 bases left between them. This CDR3 contains 15 residues. CDR3 in amino acids: CASSVGGSENYGYTF. CDR3 DNA: TGTGCCAGCAGCGTAGGAGGGAGCGAGAACTATGGCTACACCTTC. Filled out from reference TRBV9 and TRBJ1-2, the complete variable domain reads DSGVTQTPKHLITATGQRVTLRCSPRSGDLSVYWYQQSLDQGLQFLIQYYNGEERAKGNILERFSAQQFPDLHSELNLSSLELGDSALYFCASSVGGSENYGYTFGSGTRLTVV.

The V gene is TRBV6-6, the J gene TRBJ1-2, with a tentative D call TRBD1 (5 bases). CDR1 is MNHNY, CDR2 SVGAGI, per germline (reference sequence). Trimming stripped 5 bases from V and 5 bases from J, with 12 bases between. The CDR3 consists of 13 residues. The DNA for the CDR3 is TGTGCCAGCAGTGCCGGGACGGAATATGGCTACACCTTC. Translation: CASSAGTEYGYTF.